These 30 T cell receptor beta chains originate from one sample sequenced in a study of OX40 agonist ivuxolimab in advanced cancers. TCRdb's table, derived via immunoSEQ multiplex PCR, lists solely in-frame clones and lacks some. Altogether about 64,000 clones are present, around 83% being singletons, with the ten largest covering around 5%. Sequences were derived from CD4+ or CD8+ T cells sorted from blood, sampled in a trial of the OX40 agonist ivuxolimab. The receptors originated from an adult with an advanced solid tumor such as melanoma, head and neck, liver or kidney cancer.

J is TRBJ2-3 and V is TRBV4-3; 10 bases line up with TRBD2. The CDR3 runs to 17 residues. V shed 0 bases and J 4 bases; nucleotides not matched to a gene: 7. CDR1 and CDR2 (germline): LGHNA, YSLEER. This CDR3 reads CASSQDPTSGTADTQYF. The DNA of the CDR3 is TGCGCCAGCAGCCAAGATCCCACTAGCGGGACAGCAGATACGCAGTATTTT.

The V call is TRBV7-8, the J call TRBJ1-2, with a weak D call TRBD1 (5 bases). In germline, CDR1 is SGHVS, CDR2 FQNEAQ. Deletions cut 8 bases from V and 5 bases from J, with 12 bases between. CDR3 length: 12 residues. This chain's CDR3 is CASGDGEYGYTF. In DNA, the CDR3 is TGTGCCAGCGGGGACGGAGAGTATGGCTACACCTTC. Drawing the rest from reference TRBV7-8 and TRBJ1-2, the complete variable domain is GAGVSQSPRYKVAKRGQDVALRCDPISGHVSLFWYQQALGQGPEFLTYFQNEAQLDKSGLPSDRFFAERPEGSVSTLKIQRTQQEDSAVYLCASGDGEYGYTFGSGTRLTVV.

The chain employs TRBV7-2 and TRBJ2-7; D gene ambiguous. CDR3 length: 12 amino acids. V lost 5 bases to trimming and J lost 3 bases, with 8 bases between them. The germline gives CDR1 SGHTA, CDR2 FQGNSA. The CDR3 reads CASSGDGYEQYF. Written as DNA, the CDR3 is TGTGCCAGCAGCGGCGACGGCTACGAGCAGTACTTC. The full variable domain, in which reference TRBV7-2 and TRBJ2-7 provide the parts outside the CDR3, is GAGVSQSPSNKVTEKGKDVELRCDPISGHTALYWYRQSLGQGLEFLIYFQGNSAPDKSGLPSDRFSAERTGGSVSTLTIQRTQQEDSAVYLCASSGDGYEQYFGPGTRLTVT.

In this sample, this clone turned up once. J is TRBJ2-3 and V is TRBV7-2; weak D call: TRBD2 (8 bases). Germline V lookup: CDR1 SGHTA, CDR2 FQGNSA. V shed 5 bases and J shed 14 bases, with 23 bases lying between them. This CDR3 has 14 amino acids. The CDR3 DNA reads as TGTGCCAGCAGCCCCTTACAGGGGCGGGGGGATGGGTATTTT. Its translation: CASSPLQGRGDGYF.

In regard to this clone: One junction end does not reproduce the germline sequence, and a read error may be involved. The chain carries TRBV7-7 and TRBJ2-2, with D perhaps TRBD2 (7 bases). The CDR3 contains 16 residues. The germline V gene encodes CDR1 SSHAT and CDR2 FNYEAQ (reference sequence). Here the CDR3 reads CASSPRGGGATGELFF. CDR3 bases: TGTGCTAGCAGCCCCCGCGGTGGGGGGGCCACCGGGGAGCTGTTTTTT.

The V gene is TRBV19, the J gene TRBJ2-1; 9 bases map to TRBD2. Germline V lookup: CDR1 LNHDA, CDR2 SQIVND (reference sequence). This CDR3 is built from 17 residues. The V and J ends lost 5 bases and 4 bases, in that order; junction bases with no gene match: 12. The CDR3 reads CASSPRRASGIYNEQFF. In DNA form, the CDR3 reads TGTGCCAGTAGTCCCCGTCGGGCTAGCGGGATTTACAATGAGCAGTTCTTC. The full variable domain, rest sourced from reference TRBV19 and TRBJ2-1, is DGGITQSPKYLFRKEGQNVTLSCEQNLNHDAMYWYRQDPGQGLRLIYYSQIVNDFQKGDIAEGYSVSREKKESFPLTVTSAQKNPTAFYLCASSPRRASGIYNEQFFGPGTRLTVL.

CDR3 in amino acids: CASLGGTDYGYTF. In nucleotides, the CDR3 is TGTGCCAGCCTGGGGGGTACGGACTATGGCTACACCTTC. The rearrangement joins TRBV6-5 to TRBJ1-2; maybe TRBD1 (5 bases). Trimming removed 8 bases at V and 3 bases at J, with 13 bases between. Per germline, CDR1 MNHEY and CDR2 SVGAGI. The CDR3 sequence is 13 residues long.

The chain has TRBV5-6 and TRBJ1-1; maybe TRBD1 (5 bases). Germline assignment: CDR1 SGHDT and CDR2 YYEEEE. This CDR3 has 13 residues. V lost 4 bases to trimming and J lost 4 bases, with 11 bases between them. This CDR3 is CASSIGGSTEAFF. The CDR3 DNA sequence: TGTGCCAGCAGCATCGGGGGGAGCACTGAAGCTTTCTTT.

The genes are TRBV2 and TRBJ2-5; D might be TRBD1 (6 bases). Trimming shortened V by 6 bases and J by 0 bases, and 11 bases separated the two germline ends. Germline loops: CDR1 SNHLY, CDR2 FYNNEI. The CDR3 runs to 14 residues. CDR3 bases: TGTGCCAGCAGAGTCGGGACACACCAAGAGACCCAGTACTTC. Protein sequence: CASRVGTHQETQYF.

This clone was detected once. The chain joins TRBV23-1 to TRBJ1-5; possibly TRBD1 for D (6 bases). TRBV23-1 carries the ORF label, with uncertain function. There are 16 residues in the CDR3. V was pared by 3 bases and J by 5 bases, with 17 bases between. CDR3 DNA: TGCGCCAGCAGTCATTTTTATGACAGGCCCGATCAGCCCCAGCATTTT. This gives the protein CASSHFYDRPDQPQHF.

V is TRBV27 and J is TRBJ2-7; D may be TRBD1 (5 bases). Germline V gives CDR1 MNHEY, CDR2 SMNVEV (reference sequence). Trimming took off 5 bases at V and 0 bases at J, with 8 bases between the two ends. There are 13 residues in the CDR3. The CDR3 reads CASSRQPSYEQYF. In DNA form, the CDR3 reads TGTGCCAGCAGTCGACAGCCCTCCTACGAGCAGTACTTC.

The chain has TRBV5-1 and TRBJ2-1, with 9 bases matching TRBD2. V trimming: 5 bases; J trimming: 1 base; junction bases outside the gene matches: 7. There are 16 residues in the CDR3. CDR1 SGHRS and CDR2 YFSETQ come from the germline V gene. Written as DNA, the CDR3 is TGCGCCAGCAGATTAGCGGGAGATAGTTCCTACAATGAGCAGTTCTTC. It encodes CASRLAGDSSYNEQFF.

This clone was seen once. As DNA, the CDR3 is TGCGCCAGCAGCTTGGTGCCCAGTCCGGACGAGCAGTACTTC. It is translated as CASSLVPSPDEQYF. This chain connects TRBV5-1 to TRBJ2-7, with D hard to call. Per the germline V gene, CDR1 is SGHRS and CDR2 is YFSETQ. V was shortened by 0 bases and J by 5 bases, with 12 bases between the two germline ends. The CDR3 spans 14 residues.

The rearrangement joins TRBV19 to TRBJ1-1; D is unclear. The germline V gene encodes CDR1 LNHDA and CDR2 SQIVND (reference sequence). This CDR3 is 15 amino acids long. Trimming stripped 1 base from V and 0 bases from J, with 9 bases between. The chain's CDR3 is CASSIGLLMNTEAFF. CDR3 coding DNA: TGTGCCAGTAGTATAGGTTTACTAATGAACACTGAAGCTTTCTTT.

The chain joins TRBV28 to TRBJ1-3, with TRBD1 as a possible D gene (6 bases). CDR1 is MDHEN and CDR2 is SYDVKM in the germline V gene. The CDR3 length is 14 residues. V gave up 6 bases and J gave up 4 bases, with 13 bases separating them. This chain's CDR3 is CASRSTGSGNTIYF. DNA of the CDR3: TGTGCCAGCAGATCCACAGGGTCCGGAAACACCATATATTTT.

This clone was seen only once. The rearrangement links TRBV6-5 to TRBJ2-1; D perhaps matches TRBD2 (5 bases). This CDR3 region has 14 residues. V lost 6 bases and J 4 bases, leaving 13 bases between the germline ends. CDR1 is MNHEY, CDR2 SVGAGI, per germline. As DNA, the CDR3 is TGTGCCAGCAGGGACCTAGGACTTTACAATGAGCAGTTCTTC. This translates into CASRDLGLYNEQFF.

The V call is TRBV5-4, the J call TRBJ1-2; the D is unclear. V was pared by 4 bases and J by 7 bases, with 17 bases between. Germline CDR1 and CDR2: SGHNT and YYREEE (reference sequence). The CDR3 spans 14 residues. The CDR3 protein is CASSLPQDRGGYTF. DNA for the CDR3: TGTGCCAGCAGCCTCCCCCAAGACCGGGGTGGCTACACCTTC. Filled out from reference TRBV5-4 and TRBJ1-2, the complete variable domain reads ETGVTQSPTHLIKTRGQQVTLRCSSQSGHNTVSWYQQALGQGPQFIFQYYREEENGRGNFPPRFSGLQFPNYSSELNVNALELDDSALYLCASSLPQDRGGYTFGSGTRLTVV.

The genes are TRBV28 and TRBJ1-2; 8 bases are a match to TRBD1. Looked up from germline, CDR1 is MDHEN and CDR2 is SYDVKM. CDR3 size: 16 residues. Trimming at V came to 6 bases and at J to 0 bases, leaving 9 bases not matched to a gene. The CDR3: CASSLQGGHTNYGYTF. The CDR3 nucleotides read TGTGCCAGCAGCCTACAGGGGGGCCATACTAACTATGGCTACACCTTC.

The gene calls are TRBV7-8 and TRBJ1-4; tentatively, D is TRBD1 (5 bases). Trimming left V 0 bases short and J 0 bases short, with 8 bases between. There are 16 residues in the CDR3. The germline V gene has CDR1 SGHVS and CDR2 FQNEAQ. This chain's CDR3 is CASSLALTATNEKLFF. Written as DNA, the CDR3 is TGTGCCAGCAGCTTAGCGCTGACAGCAACTAATGAAAAACTGTTTTTT.

This rearrangement joins TRBV18 to TRBJ1-1; the D is unclear. The CDR3 is 15 amino acids. CDR1 is KGHSH, CDR2 LQKENI, per germline. V was clipped by 4 bases and J by 2 bases, with 14 bases between them. CDR3 sequence (DNA): TGTGCCAGCTCACTGACTACGGGTCATAACACTGAAGCTTTCTTT. Translated: CASSLTTGHNTEAFF.

The chain is built from TRBV7-9 and TRBJ2-3, with D possibly being TRBD1 (5 bases). The V gene's germline CDR1 is SEHNR and CDR2 FQNEAQ (reference sequence). V was pared by 5 bases and J by 2 bases, with 14 bases between. The CDR3 is 15 residues long. For the CDR3, the DNA is TGTGCCAGCAGCCCCTATGCAGGGAACACAGATACGCAGTATTTT. Residues: CASSPYAGNTDTQYF.

This clone was observed a single time. The genes are TRBV29-1 and TRBJ2-1; maybe TRBD2 (5 bases). V lost 7 bases and J 6 bases, leaving 13 bases between the germline ends. CDR1 SQVTM and CDR2 ANQGSEA come from the germline V gene. This CDR3 comprises 12 residues. The CDR3 protein is CSGSGLVNEQFF. Written as DNA, the CDR3 is TGCAGCGGGTCGGGATTGGTCAATGAGCAGTTCTTC.

The chain links TRBV10-1 to TRBJ2-3; D gene uncertain. The germline CDR1 and CDR2 sequences are WNHNN and SYGVQD (reference sequence). This CDR3 has 13 residues. With 6 bases removed from V and 1 base from J, the gap between germline ends came to 8 bases. The CDR3 reads CASRESGTDTQYF. The DNA for the CDR3 is TGCGCCAGCAGGGAGAGCGGCACAGATACGCAGTATTTT.

The genes are TRBV5-1 and TRBJ2-1; perhaps TRBD1 as D (6 bases). There are 14 residues in the CDR3. CDR1 and CDR2 (germline): SGHRS, YFSETQ. The V and J ends lost 0 bases and 6 bases respectively, with 10 bases between them. The CDR3 DNA follows: TGCGCCAGCAGCTTGGCAGGGGACGGCAATGAGCAGTTCTTC. It yields the protein CASSLAGDGNEQFF.

V gene TRBV27 combines with J gene TRBJ1-1; possibly TRBD1 for D (5 bases). The CDR3 spans 14 residues. Trimming shortened V by 5 bases and J by 6 bases, and 16 bases separated the two germline ends. Per germline, CDR1 MNHEY and CDR2 SMNVEV (reference sequence). CDR3 in amino acids: CASSEAGGVAEAFF. The CDR3 region has the DNA TGTGCCAGCAGTGAAGCGGGGGGGGTAGCTGAAGCTTTCTTT.

This clone was recorded only once. This chain joins TRBV5-4 and TRBJ2-3; 10 bases are shared with TRBD1. In germline, CDR1 is SGHNT, CDR2 YYREEE (reference sequence). This CDR3 is built from 14 residues. Unmatched junction bases numbered 3, after V lost 3 bases and J lost 5 bases. The chain's CDR3 is CASSSRTGGDTQYF. The DNA of the CDR3 is TGTGCCAGCAGCTCTCGGACAGGGGGAGATACGCAGTATTTT.

This clone was seen once. V and J are TRBV10-2 and TRBJ1-5, with D uncertain. The germline CDR1 and CDR2 sequences are WSHSY and SAAADI. Trimming removed 5 bases from V and 3 bases from J, with 8 bases in between. The CDR3 has 13 amino acids. Here the CDR3 reads CASSSQVNQPQHF. The CDR3 coding sequence is TGCGCCAGCAGTTCCCAGGTCAATCAGCCCCAGCATTTT.

V and J are TRBV19 and TRBJ2-5, with 9 nucleotides matching TRBD1. Near its end, the DNA agrees better with TRBJ2-7, so the J call may be wrong. The V gene's germline CDR1 is LNHDA and CDR2 SQIVND (reference sequence). This CDR3 contains 14 residues. The CDR3 sequence is CASSTTGGTYEQYF. Written as DNA, the CDR3 is TGTGCCAGTAGTACGACAGGGGGGACCTACGAGCAGTACTTC.

The chain combines TRBV21-1 with TRBJ2-3. TRBV21-1 is a known pseudogene. This CDR3 is built from 11 residues. The CDR3: CASTGPDTQYF. The CDR3 DNA is TGTGCCAGCACCGGCCCAGATACGCAGTATTTT.

The chain joins TRBV18 to TRBJ2-7; TRBD1 matches at 12 bases. Germline V gene sequence: CDR1 KGHSH, CDR2 LQKENI. V lost 6 bases and J lost 5; bases outside the gene matches: 5. This CDR3 is built from 14 residues. CDR3 region: CASSSGTGGDEQYF. The DNA for the CDR3 is TGTGCCAGCTCCTCCGGGACAGGGGGCGACGAGCAGTACTTC. Full variable domain (missing parts from reference TRBV18 and TRBJ2-7): NAGVMQNPRHLVRRRGQEARLRCSPMKGHSHVYWYRQLPEEGLKFMVYLQKENIIDESGMPKERFSAEFPKEGPSILRIQQVVRGDSAAYFCASSSGTGGDEQYFGPGTRLTVT.